The source of this T cell receptor beta chain is a study of blood T cell repertoires in COVID-19. The repertoire was sequenced with immunoSEQ multiplex PCR; TCRdb's copy has only in-frame clones and lacks some. The sample lists 250,000 to 400,000 clones; roughly 84% were seen once. This CDR3 contains 14 residues. Germline CDR1 LNHDA, CDR2 SQIVND (reference sequence). Trimming removed 5 bases from V and 3 bases from J, with 11 bases in between. This sequence originates from a man aged 45-65 years with active or convalescent COVID-19. This chain joins TRBV19 and TRBJ1-5; a weak D match, TRBD1 (5 bases). The sample comprised peripheral blood. The CDR3 nucleotides are TGTGCCAGTAGTTCTAGACAGTCCAATCAGCCCCAGCATTTT. It encodes CASSSRQSNQPQHF. Full variable domain (missing parts from reference TRBV19 and TRBJ1-5): DGGITQSPKYLFRKEGQNVTLSCEQNLNHDAMYWYRQDPGQGLRLIYYSQIVNDFQKGDIAEGYSVSREKKESFPLTVTSAQKNPTAFYLCASSSRQSNQPQHFGDGTRLSIL.